The 14 T cell receptor beta chains presented below share a single source sample, sequenced in a study of shared clonotypes between healthy human individuals. Clones were sequenced by immunoSEQ multiplex PCR, and TCRdb holds only the in-frame ones, with some missing. The data contain hundreds of thousands of clones, nearly 97% of them singletons. Terminally differentiated effector memory CD45RA+ cells were left out of the naive CD8 fraction, which was CD45RO-negative and positively selected for CCR7. The sequencing input was naive CD8+ T cells sorted from blood. Source of these receptors: a woman in her twenties or thirties in good health.

The V call is TRBV27, the J call TRBJ2-7; D is perhaps TRBD2 (5 bases). V lost 4 bases and J 4 bases, leaving 17 bases between the germline ends. Germline V gives CDR1 MNHEY, CDR2 SMNVEV (reference sequence). The CDR3 has 15 residues. The CDR3 is CASSSLVIGSYEQYF. The DNA for the CDR3 is TGTGCCAGCAGTTCTCTCGTTATAGGGAGTTACGAGCAGTACTTC.

The rearrangement joins TRBV2 to TRBJ1-2, with TRBD1 matching 7 bases. The germline V gene has CDR1 SNHLY and CDR2 FYNNEI. The V and J ends lost 2 bases and 7 bases, in that order; junction bases with no gene match: 13. The CDR3 runs to 16 residues. CDR3 region: CASSEPKTGRRSGYTF. The CDR3 region has the DNA TGTGCCAGCAGTGAACCCAAGACAGGGCGTAGATCTGGCTACACCTTC.

The chain joins TRBV19 to TRBJ2-7; a weak D match, TRBD2 (5 bases). The CDR3 extends over 12 amino acids. CDR1 is LNHDA, CDR2 SQIVND, per germline (reference sequence). Trimming pared 5 bases from V and 3 bases from J, leaving 8 bases between. This CDR3 is CASSDGIYEQYF. The CDR3 DNA follows: TGTGCCAGTAGTGACGGGATCTACGAGCAGTACTTC. The variable domain in full, completed from reference TRBV19 and TRBJ2-7, reads DGGITQSPKYLFRKEGQNVTLSCEQNLNHDAMYWYRQDPGQGLRLIYYSQIVNDFQKGDIAEGYSVSREKKESFPLTVTSAQKNPTAFYLCASSDGIYEQYFGPGTRLTVT.

The chain is built from TRBV6-5 and TRBJ2-7, with D possibly being TRBD1 (6 bases). Per germline, CDR1 MNHEY and CDR2 SVGAGI. Trimming cost V 6 bases and J 2 bases, with 11 bases left between them. The CDR3 totals 13 residues. The CDR3 nucleotides are TGTGCCAGCAGCGAGGGACACACCTACGAGCAGTACTTC. The encoded protein is CASSEGHTYEQYF.

The rearrangement uses TRBV10-2 and TRBJ2-5; 14 bases align to TRBD2. CDR1 is WSHSY and CDR2 is SAAADI in the germline V gene. The CDR3 is 14 amino acids. The V segment lost 3 bases and the J segment 7 bases; nucleotides outside the gene matches: 1. The chain's CDR3 is CASSEGLAGGTQYF. The CDR3 nucleotides read TGCGCCAGCAGTGAAGGACTAGCGGGAGGGACCCAGTACTTC.

The chain couples TRBV13 to TRBJ2-1, with 16 positions matching TRBD2. With V trimmed by 5 bases and J by 7 bases, 11 bases remained unmatched. The CDR3 spans 18 residues. CDR1 PRHDT and CDR2 FYEKMQ come from the germline V gene (reference sequence). The CDR3 loop is CASSRATGLAGGVNEQFF. The CDR3 coding sequence is TGTGCCAGCAGCCGCGCCACGGGACTAGCGGGAGGGGTGAATGAGCAGTTCTTC.

The chain couples TRBV4-1 to TRBJ2-1, with 7 bases fitting TRBD2. Germline V CDR1 and CDR2: MGHRA, YSYEKL. This CDR3 has 17 amino acids. V was clipped by 0 bases and J by 4 bases; unmatched bases: 9. CDR3 coding DNA: TGCGCCAGCAGCCAAGATTCTGGGCTAGCGGAATACAATGAGCAGTTCTTC. Encoded protein: CASSQDSGLAEYNEQFF.

The J gene is TRBJ2-7, the V gene TRBV2, with D possibly matching TRBD2 (6 bases). Trimming took 6 bases from V and 4 from J, leaving 10 bases between them. Germline assignment: CDR1 SNHLY and CDR2 FYNNEI. CDR3 length: 12 residues. As DNA, the CDR3 is TGTGCCAGCAGATCCGGGACTTACGAGCAGTACTTC. Translation gives CASRSGTYEQYF. Looking up the rest from reference TRBV2 and TRBJ2-7 gives the full variable domain: EPEVTQTPSHQVTQMGQEVILRCVPISNHLYFYWYRQILGQKVEFLVSFYNNEISEKSEIFDDQFSVERPDGSNFTLKIRSTKLEDSAMYFCASRSGTYEQYFGPGTRLTVT.

This rearrangement joins TRBV11-3 to TRBJ2-7, with D maybe TRBD1 (5 bases). V was trimmed by 0 bases and J by 2 bases, leaving 8 bases between them. This CDR3 is built from 14 residues. The V gene's germline CDR1 is SGHNT and CDR2 YENEEA. This chain's CDR3 is CASSLDGQTYEQYF. In DNA form, the CDR3 reads TGTGCCAGCAGCTTAGATGGACAAACCTACGAGCAGTACTTC.

As DNA, the CDR3 is TGTGCCAGCAGCCCGGGACAGACATATGGCTACACCTTC. It specifies CASSPGQTYGYTF. V and J are TRBV28 and TRBJ1-2; 7 bases fit TRBD1. V was pared by 6 bases and J by 5 bases, with 6 bases of the junction left unmatched. The CDR3 loop spans 13 amino acids. The V gene's germline CDR1 is MDHEN and CDR2 SYDVKM.

This chain connects TRBV7-2 to TRBJ2-1; 12 bases fit TRBD1. V dropped 5 bases and J dropped 8; count of bases not matched to a gene: 4. The CDR3 contains 14 residues. CDR1 SGHTA and CDR2 FQGNSA come from the germline V gene. CDR3 sequence: CASSGTGGTDEQFF. CDR3 DNA: TGTGCCAGCAGCGGGACAGGGGGCACGGATGAGCAGTTCTTC.

CDR3 nucleotide sequence: TGTGCCAGCAGGGGAGCCTATGGCTACACCTTC. This codes for CASRGAYGYTF. This rearrangement joins TRBV6-1 to TRBJ1-2, with unresolved D. This CDR3 has 11 residues. Germline lookup yields CDR1 MNHNS and CDR2 SASEGT. The V and J ends lost 6 bases and 4 bases respectively, with 6 bases between them.

The genes are TRBV4-1 and TRBJ2-3, with TRBD1 identical over 10 bases. This CDR3 contains 16 residues. Germline V gene sequence: CDR1 MGHRA, CDR2 YSYEKL. The ends lost 4 bases at V and 7 bases at J; junction bases unmatched: 11. The CDR3 is CASSPTQGQGYHTQYF. CDR3 DNA: TGCGCCAGCAGCCCTACCCAGGGACAGGGGTATCATACGCAGTATTTT.

The rearrangement uses TRBV6-1 and TRBJ2-7, with 12 positions matching TRBD2. J gave up 0 bases and V 4 bases, and 7 bases lay outside the gene matches. The germline CDR1 and CDR2 sequences are MNHNS and SASEGT. The CDR3 runs to 17 residues. In DNA, the CDR3 is TGTGCCAGCAGTGCTATGACTAGCGGGAGTCCCTCCTACGAGCAGTACTTC. This codes for CASSAMTSGSPSYEQYF.